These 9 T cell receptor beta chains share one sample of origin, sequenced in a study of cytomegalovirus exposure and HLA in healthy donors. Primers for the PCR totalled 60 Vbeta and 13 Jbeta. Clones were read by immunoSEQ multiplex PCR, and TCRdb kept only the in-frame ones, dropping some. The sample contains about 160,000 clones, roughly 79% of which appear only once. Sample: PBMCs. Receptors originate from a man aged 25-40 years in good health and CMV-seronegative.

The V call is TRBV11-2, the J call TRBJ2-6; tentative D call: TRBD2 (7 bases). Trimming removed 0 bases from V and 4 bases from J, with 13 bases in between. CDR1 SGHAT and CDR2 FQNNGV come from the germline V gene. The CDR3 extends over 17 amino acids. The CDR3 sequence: CASSLDLGGAGANVLTF. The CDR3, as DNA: TGTGCCAGCAGCTTAGATTTGGGGGGGGCCGGGGCCAACGTCCTGACTTTC.

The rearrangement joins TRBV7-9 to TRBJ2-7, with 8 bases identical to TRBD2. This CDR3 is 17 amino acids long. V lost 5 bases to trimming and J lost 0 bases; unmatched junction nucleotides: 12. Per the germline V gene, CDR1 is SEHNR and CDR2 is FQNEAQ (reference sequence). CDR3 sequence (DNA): TGTGCCAGCAGCCCGAACTTAGCGGGGCTGAGCTCCTACGAGCAGTACTTC. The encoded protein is CASSPNLAGLSSYEQYF.

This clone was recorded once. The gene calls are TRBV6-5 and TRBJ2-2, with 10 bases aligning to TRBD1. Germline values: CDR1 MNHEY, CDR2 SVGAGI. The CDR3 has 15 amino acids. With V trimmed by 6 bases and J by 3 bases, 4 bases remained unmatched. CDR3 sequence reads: CASSKTGGHTGELFF. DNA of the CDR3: TGTGCCAGCAGCAAGACAGGGGGCCACACCGGGGAGCTGTTTTTT.

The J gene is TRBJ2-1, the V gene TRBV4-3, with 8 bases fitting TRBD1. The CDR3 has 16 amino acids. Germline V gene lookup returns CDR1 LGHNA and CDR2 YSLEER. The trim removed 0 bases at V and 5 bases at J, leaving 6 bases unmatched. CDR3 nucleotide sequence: TGCGCCAGCAGCCAAGACCTCGGGACAGGCAACAATGAGCAGTTCTTC. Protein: CASSQDLGTGNNEQFF.

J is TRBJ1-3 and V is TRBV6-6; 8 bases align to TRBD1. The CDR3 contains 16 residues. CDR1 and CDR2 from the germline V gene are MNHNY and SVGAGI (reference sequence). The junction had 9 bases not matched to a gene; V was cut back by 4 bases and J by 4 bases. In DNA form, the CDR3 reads TGTGCCAGCAGTTCCTGGGGACAGGCTCTAGGAAACACCATATATTTT. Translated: CASSSWGQALGNTIYF.

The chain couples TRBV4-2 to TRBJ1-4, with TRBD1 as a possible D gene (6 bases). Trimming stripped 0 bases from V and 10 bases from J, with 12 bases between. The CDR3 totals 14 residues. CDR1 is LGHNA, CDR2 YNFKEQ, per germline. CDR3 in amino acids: CASSQEYREGKLFF. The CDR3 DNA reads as TGTGCCAGCAGCCAAGAGTACAGGGAGGGAAAACTGTTTTTT.

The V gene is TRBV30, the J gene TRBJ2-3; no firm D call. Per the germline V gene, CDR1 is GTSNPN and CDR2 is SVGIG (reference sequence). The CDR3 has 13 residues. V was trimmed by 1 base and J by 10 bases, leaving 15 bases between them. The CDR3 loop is CAWSGPIRSAQYF. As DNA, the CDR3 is TGTGCCTGGAGTGGTCCCATCCGATCGGCGCAGTATTTT.

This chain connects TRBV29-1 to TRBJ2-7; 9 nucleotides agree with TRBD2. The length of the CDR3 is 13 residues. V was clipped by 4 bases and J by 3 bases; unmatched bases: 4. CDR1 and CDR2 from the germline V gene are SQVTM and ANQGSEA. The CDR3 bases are TGCAGCGTTGTAGCGGGAGATCGCTACGAGCAGTACTTC. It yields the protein CSVVAGDRYEQYF.

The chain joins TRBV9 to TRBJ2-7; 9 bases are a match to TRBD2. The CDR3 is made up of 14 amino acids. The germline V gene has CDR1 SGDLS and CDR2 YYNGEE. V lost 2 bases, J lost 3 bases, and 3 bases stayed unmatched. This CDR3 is CASSVREGHYEQYF. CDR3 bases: TGTGCCAGCAGCGTGCGGGAGGGCCACTACGAGCAGTACTTC.